This T cell receptor (beta chain) was recorded in a study of shared clonotypes between healthy human individuals. The germline V gene encodes CDR1 MNHEY and CDR2 SVGAGI. Germline trimming cut 6 bases from V and 0 bases from J; bases unmatched to any gene: 4. The length of the CDR3 is 15 residues. TCRdb's table, derived via immunoSEQ multiplex PCR, lists solely in-frame clones and lacks some. The table includes around 600,000 clones, roughly 97% detected once. The chain is built from TRBV6-5 and TRBJ1-4; TRBD1 aligns across 7 bases. Specimen: naive CD4+ T cells sorted from blood. The subset: CD45RA+ positively selected. The TCR comes from a woman in her 30s in good health. The CDR3 DNA follows: TGTGCCAGCAGCGACAGGGCCACAACTAATGAAAAACTGTTTTTT. It translates to CASSDRATTNEKLFF.